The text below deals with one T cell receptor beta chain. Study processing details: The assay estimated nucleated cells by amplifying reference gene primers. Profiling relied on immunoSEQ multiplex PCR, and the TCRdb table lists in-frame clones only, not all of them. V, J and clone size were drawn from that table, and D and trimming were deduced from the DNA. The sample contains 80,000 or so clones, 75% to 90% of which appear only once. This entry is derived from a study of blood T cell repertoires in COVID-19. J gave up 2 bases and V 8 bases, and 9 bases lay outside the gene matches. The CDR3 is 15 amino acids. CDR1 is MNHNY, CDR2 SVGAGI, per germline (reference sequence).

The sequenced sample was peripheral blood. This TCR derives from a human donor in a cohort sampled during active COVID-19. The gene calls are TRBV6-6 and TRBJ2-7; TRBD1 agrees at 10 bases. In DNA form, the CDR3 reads TGTGCCAGCGGAACGCGGGACAGGGGAACCTACGAGCAGTACTTC. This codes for CASGTRDRGTYEQYF.